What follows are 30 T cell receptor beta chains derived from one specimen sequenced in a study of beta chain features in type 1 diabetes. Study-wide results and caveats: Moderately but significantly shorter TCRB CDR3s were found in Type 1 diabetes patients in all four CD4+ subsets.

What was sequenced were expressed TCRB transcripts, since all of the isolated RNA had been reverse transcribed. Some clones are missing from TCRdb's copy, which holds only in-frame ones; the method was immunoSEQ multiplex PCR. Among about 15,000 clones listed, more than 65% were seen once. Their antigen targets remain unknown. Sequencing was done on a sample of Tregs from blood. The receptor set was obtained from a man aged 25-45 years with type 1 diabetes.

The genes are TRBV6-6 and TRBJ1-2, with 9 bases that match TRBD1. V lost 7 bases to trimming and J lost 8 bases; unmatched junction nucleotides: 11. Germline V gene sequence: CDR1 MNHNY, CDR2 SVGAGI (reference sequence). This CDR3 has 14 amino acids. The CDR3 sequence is CASKRPGQGFGYTF. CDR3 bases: TGTGCCAGCAAGCGCCCGGGACAGGGATTCGGCTACACCTTC.

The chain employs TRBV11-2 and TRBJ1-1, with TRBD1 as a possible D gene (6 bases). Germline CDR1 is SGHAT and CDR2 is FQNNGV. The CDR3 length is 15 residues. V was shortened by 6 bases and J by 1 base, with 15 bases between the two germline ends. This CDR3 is CASRLTGHRNTEAFF. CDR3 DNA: TGTGCCAGCAGGTTGACGGGACACCGGAACACTGAAGCTTTCTTT.

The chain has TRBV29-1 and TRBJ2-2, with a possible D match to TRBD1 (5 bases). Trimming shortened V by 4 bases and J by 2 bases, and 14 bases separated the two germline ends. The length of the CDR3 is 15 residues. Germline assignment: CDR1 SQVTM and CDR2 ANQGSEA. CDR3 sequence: CSVALQGSNTGELFF. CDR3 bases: TGCAGCGTTGCTCTGCAGGGTAGCAACACCGGGGAGCTGTTTTTT.

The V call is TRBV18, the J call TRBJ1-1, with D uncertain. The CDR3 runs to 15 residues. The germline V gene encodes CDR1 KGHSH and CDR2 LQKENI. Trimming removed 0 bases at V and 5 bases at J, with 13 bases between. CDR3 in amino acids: CASSPPTVAGTEAFF. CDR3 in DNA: TGTGCCAGCTCACCACCAACGGTGGCGGGGACTGAAGCTTTCTTT. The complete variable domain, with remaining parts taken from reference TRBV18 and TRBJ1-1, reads NAGVMQNPRHLVRRRGQEARLRCSPMKGHSHVYWYRQLPEEGLKFMVYLQKENIIDESGMPKERFSAEFPKEGPSILRIQQVVRGDSAAYFCASSPPTVAGTEAFFGQGTRLTVV.

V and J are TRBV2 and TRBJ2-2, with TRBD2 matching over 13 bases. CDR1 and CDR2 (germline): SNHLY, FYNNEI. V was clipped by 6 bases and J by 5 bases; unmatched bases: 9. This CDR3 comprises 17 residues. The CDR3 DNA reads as TGTGCCAGCAGAGCGACTAGCGGGAGGTCCATTACCGGGGAGCTGTTTTTT. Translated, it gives CASRATSGRSITGELFF.

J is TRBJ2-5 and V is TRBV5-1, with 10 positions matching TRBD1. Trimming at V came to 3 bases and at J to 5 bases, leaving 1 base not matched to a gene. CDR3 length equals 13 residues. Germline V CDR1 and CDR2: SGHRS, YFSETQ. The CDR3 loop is CASSWDRGETQYF. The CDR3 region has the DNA TGCGCCAGCAGCTGGGACAGGGGCGAGACCCAGTACTTC.

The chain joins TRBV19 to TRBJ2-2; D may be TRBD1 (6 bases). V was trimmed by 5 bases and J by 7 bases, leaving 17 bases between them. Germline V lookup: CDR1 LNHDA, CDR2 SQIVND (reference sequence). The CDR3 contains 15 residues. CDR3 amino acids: CASSRPGTSDGELFF. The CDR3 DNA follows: TGTGCCAGTAGTCGCCCAGGGACATCAGACGGGGAGCTGTTTTTT. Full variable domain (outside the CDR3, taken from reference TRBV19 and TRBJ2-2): DGGITQSPKYLFRKEGQNVTLSCEQNLNHDAMYWYRQDPGQGLRLIYYSQIVNDFQKGDIAEGYSVSREKKESFPLTVTSAQKNPTAFYLCASSRPGTSDGELFFGEGSRLTVL.

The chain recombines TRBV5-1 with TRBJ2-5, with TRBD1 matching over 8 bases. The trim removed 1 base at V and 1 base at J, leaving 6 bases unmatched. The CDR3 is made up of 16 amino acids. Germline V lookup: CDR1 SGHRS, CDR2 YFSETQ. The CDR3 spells CASSLWGTGTQETQYF. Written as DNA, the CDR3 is TGCGCCAGCAGCTTGTGGGGGACAGGCACCCAAGAGACCCAGTACTTC.

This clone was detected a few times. CDR3 loop: CASSRTGPPQHF. CDR3 in DNA: TGTGCCAGCAGCCGGACAGGGCCGCCCCAGCATTTT. V usage is TRBV7-9 and J usage is TRBJ1-5; TRBD1 agrees at 8 bases. The trim removed 5 bases at V and 9 bases at J, leaving 3 bases unmatched. The germline CDR1 and CDR2 sequences are SEHNR and FQNEAQ (reference sequence). The CDR3 runs to 12 residues.

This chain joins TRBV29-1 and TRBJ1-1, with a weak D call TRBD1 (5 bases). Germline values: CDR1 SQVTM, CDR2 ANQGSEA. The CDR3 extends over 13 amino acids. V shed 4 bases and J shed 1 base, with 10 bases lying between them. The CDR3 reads CSVGRGRNTEAFF. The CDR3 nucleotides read TGCAGCGTTGGTAGGGGAAGGAACACTGAAGCTTTCTTT. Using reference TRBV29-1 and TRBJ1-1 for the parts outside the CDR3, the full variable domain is SAVISQKPSRDICQRGTSLTIQCQVDSQVTMMFWYRQQPGQSLTLIATANQGSEATYESGFVIDKFPISRPNLTFSTLTVSNMSPEDSSIYLCSVGRGRNTEAFFGQGTRLTVV.

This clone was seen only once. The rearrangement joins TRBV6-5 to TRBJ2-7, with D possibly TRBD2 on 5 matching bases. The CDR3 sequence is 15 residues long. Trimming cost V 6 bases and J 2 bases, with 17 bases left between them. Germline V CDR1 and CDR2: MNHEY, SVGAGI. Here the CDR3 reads CASRSSSGATYEQYF. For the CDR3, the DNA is TGTGCCAGCAGGTCTAGCAGTGGAGCCACCTACGAGCAGTACTTC.

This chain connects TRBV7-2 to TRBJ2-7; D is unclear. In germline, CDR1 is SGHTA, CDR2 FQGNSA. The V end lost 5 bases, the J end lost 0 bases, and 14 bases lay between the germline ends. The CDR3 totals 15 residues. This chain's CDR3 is CASSLSDSGSYEQYF. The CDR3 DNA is TGTGCCAGCAGCCTCTCAGATTCGGGCTCCTACGAGCAGTACTTC.

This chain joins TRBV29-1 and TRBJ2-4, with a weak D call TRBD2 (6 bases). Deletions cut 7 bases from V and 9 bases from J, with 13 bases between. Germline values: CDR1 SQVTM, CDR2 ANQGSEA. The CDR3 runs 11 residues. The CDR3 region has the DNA TGCAGCGGTCGACTAGGATCCATTCAGTACTTC. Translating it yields CSGRLGSIQYF.

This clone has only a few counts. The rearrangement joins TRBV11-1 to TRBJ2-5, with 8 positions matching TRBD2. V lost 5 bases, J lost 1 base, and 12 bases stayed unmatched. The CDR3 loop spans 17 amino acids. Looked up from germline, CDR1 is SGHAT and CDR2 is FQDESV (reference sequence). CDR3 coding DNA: TGTGCCAGCAGCCTCCTCTTGGGCGGGGGGCTCCAAGAGACCCAGTACTTC. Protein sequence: CASSLLLGGGLQETQYF. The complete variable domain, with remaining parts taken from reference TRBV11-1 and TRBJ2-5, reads EAEVAQSPRYKITEKSQAVAFWCDPISGHATLYWYRQILGQGPELLVQFQDESVVDDSQLPKDRFSAERLKGVDSTLKIQPAELGDSAMYLCASSLLLGGGLQETQYFGPGTRLLVL.

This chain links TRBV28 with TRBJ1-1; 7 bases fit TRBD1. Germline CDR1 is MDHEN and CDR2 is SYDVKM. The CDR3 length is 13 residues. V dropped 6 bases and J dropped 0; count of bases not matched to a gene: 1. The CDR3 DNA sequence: TGTGCCAGCAGCGGGACAGTGAACACTGAAGCTTTCTTT. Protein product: CASSGTVNTEAFF.

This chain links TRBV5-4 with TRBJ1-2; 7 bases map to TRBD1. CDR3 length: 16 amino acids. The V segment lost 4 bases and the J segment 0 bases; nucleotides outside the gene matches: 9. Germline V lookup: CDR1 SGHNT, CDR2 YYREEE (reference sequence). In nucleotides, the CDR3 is TGTGCCAGCAGCCCCGGGACAGAACCATCTAACTATGGCTACACCTTC. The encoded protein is CASSPGTEPSNYGYTF.

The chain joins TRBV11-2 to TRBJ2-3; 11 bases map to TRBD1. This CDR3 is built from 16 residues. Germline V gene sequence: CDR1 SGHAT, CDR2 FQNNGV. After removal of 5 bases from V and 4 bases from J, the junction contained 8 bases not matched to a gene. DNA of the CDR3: TGTGCCAGCAGCCCCCGGGGGACAGGGGGAGCAGATACGCAGTATTTT. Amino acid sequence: CASSPRGTGGADTQYF.

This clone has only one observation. This CDR3 is CASSIVGTGSYYEQYF. The CDR3 coding sequence is TGTGCCAGTAGTATAGTGGGGACAGGATCGTACTACGAGCAGTACTTC. This sequence joins TRBV19 and TRBJ2-7, with 8 bases lining up with TRBD1. The ends lost 1 base at V and 3 bases at J; junction bases unmatched: 8. This CDR3 region has 16 residues. Germline CDR1 and CDR2: LNHDA and SQIVND (reference sequence).

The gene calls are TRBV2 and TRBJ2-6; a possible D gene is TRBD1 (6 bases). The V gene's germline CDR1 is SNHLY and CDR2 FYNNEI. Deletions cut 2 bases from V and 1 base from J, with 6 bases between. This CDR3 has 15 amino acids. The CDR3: CASSEQGSGANVLTF. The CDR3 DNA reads TGTGCCAGCAGTGAACAGGGGTCTGGGGCCAACGTCCTGACTTTC.

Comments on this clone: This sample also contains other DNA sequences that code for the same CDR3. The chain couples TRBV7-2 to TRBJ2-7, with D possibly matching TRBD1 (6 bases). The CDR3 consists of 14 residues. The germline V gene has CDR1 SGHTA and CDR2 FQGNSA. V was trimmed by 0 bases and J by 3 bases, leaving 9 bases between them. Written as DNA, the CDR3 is TGTGCCAGCAGCTTAGCGGGACAAGGCTACGAGCAGTACTTC. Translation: CASSLAGQGYEQYF. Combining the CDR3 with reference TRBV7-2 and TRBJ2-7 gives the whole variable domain GAGVSQSPSNKVTEKGKDVELRCDPISGHTALYWYRQSLGQGLEFLIYFQGNSAPDKSGLPSDRFSAERTGGSVSTLTIQRTQQEDSAVYLCASSLAGQGYEQYFGPGTRLTVT.

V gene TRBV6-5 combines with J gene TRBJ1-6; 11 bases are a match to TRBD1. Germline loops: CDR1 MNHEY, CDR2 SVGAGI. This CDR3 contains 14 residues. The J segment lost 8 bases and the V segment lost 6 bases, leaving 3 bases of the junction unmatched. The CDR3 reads CASRRTGGDSPLHF. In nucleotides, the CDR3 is TGTGCCAGCAGGAGGACAGGGGGCGATTCACCCCTCCACTTT.

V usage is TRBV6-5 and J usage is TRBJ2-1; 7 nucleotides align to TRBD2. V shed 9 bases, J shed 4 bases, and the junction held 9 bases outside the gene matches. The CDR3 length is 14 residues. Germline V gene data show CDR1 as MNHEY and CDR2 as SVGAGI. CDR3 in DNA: TGTGCCAGTCGAGACGGGGGAGGGTACAATGAGCAGTTCTTC. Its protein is CASRDGGGYNEQFF.

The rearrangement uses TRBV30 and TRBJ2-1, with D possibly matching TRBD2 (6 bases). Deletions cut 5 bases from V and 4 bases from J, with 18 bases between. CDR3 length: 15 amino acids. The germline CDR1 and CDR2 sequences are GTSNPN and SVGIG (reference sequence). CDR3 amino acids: CAWDRELGVYNEQFF. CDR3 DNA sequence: TGTGCCTGGGATCGGGAGCTTGGGGTTTACAATGAGCAGTTCTTC.

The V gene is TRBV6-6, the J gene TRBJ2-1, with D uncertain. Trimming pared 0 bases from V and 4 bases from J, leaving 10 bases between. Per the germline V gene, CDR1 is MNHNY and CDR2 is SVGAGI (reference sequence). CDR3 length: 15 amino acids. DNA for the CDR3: TGTGCCAGCAGTTACTCGGCAGGCACGTACAATGAGCAGTTCTTC. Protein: CASSYSAGTYNEQFF.

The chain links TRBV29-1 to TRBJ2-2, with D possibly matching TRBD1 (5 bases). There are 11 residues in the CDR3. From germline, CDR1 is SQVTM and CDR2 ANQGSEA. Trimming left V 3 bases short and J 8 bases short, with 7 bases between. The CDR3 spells CSVDQGGELFF. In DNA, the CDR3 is TGCAGCGTTGATCAGGGAGGGGAGCTGTTTTTT.

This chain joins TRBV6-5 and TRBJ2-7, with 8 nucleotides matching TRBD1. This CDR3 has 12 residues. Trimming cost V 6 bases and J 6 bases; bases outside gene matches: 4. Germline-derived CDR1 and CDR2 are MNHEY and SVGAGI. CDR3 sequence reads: CASRARGLEQYF. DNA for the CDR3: TGTGCCAGCAGAGCCAGGGGGCTCGAGCAGTACTTC.

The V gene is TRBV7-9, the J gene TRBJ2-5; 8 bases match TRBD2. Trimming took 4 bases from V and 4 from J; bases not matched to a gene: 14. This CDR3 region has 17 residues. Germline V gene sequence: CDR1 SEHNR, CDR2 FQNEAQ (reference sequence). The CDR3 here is CASSSSGGEPAGETQYF. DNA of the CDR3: TGTGCCAGCAGCTCATCGGGGGGGGAGCCGGCTGGAGAGACCCAGTACTTC.

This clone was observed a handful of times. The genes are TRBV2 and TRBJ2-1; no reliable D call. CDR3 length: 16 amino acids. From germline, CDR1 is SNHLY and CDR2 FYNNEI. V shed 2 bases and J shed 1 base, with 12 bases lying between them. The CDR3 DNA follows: TGTGCCAGCAGTGAACGAGCCTTACGATCCTACAATGAGCAGTTCTTC. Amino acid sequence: CASSERALRSYNEQFF.

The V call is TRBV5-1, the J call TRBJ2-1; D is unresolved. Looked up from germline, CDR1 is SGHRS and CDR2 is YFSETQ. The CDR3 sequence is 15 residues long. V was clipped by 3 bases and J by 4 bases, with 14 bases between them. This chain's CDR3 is CASSSASWAYNEQFF. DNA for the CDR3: TGCGCCAGCAGCTCCGCGAGTTGGGCATACAATGAGCAGTTCTTC.

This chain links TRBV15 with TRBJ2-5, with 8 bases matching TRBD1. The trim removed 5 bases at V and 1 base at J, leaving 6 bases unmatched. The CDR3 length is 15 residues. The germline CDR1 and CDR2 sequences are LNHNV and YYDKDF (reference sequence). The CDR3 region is CATSRWTGLQETQYF. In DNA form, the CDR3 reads TGTGCCACCAGCCGCTGGACAGGGCTCCAAGAGACCCAGTACTTC.